This T cell receptor (beta chain) was found in a study of shared clonotypes between healthy human individuals. Genomic DNA of every subset was divided equally among multiple immunoSEQ plates. Sorted-subset replicate PCR reactions were performed with approximately 200 ng DNA, corresponding to roughly 30,000 T cell genomes. Under the authors' procedure: From ImmunoSEQ came sequences covering only the junction and carrying no quality scores, so filtering differed. This table comes from immunoSEQ multiplex PCR, and its TCRdb copy is limited to in-frame clones, with some not included. V, J and clone size derive from that table, while D and trimming were established from the DNA sequence. Of approximately 500,000 clones in the sample, 95% to 97% were seen once. The CDR3 contains 17 residues. CDR1 SGDLS and CDR2 YYNGEE come from the germline V gene. V was pared by 0 bases and J by 5 bases, with 21 bases between.

This receptor was obtained from a woman in her 30s in good health. Sequenced sample: naive CD4+ T cells sorted from blood. Subset: CD45RA+ positively selected. The chain employs TRBV9 and TRBJ2-7; TRBD2 might be the D (6 bases). CDR3 residues: CASSVAPGGIPGDEQYF. As DNA, the CDR3 is TGTGCCAGCAGCGTAGCTCCGGGCGGGATACCTGGGGACGAGCAGTACTTC.